This T cell receptor beta chain was identified during a study of siplizumab effects on memory and regulatory T cells. Remarks on this clone: The antigen is not known.

In germline, CDR1 is MNHEY, CDR2 SVGAGI. Trimming stripped 7 bases from V and 8 bases from J, with 14 bases between. The length of the CDR3 is 12 residues. Profiled with immunoSEQ multiplex PCR; TCRdb holds only in-frame clones, not every one. The sample consists of about 50,000 clones, roughly 84% of them appearing once. Study-level findings and limits: Memory cells seemed less diverse than naive T cells, which seemed major alloresponse contributors. Significant reduction of alloreactive sequences traceable to unstimulated CD4+ memory cells was observed with siplizumab.

Sample: naive CD8+ T cells sorted from blood. The receptor comes from a human donor in good health. The chain carries TRBV6-5 and TRBJ1-2; weak D call: TRBD1 (5 bases). The CDR3 DNA reads TGTGCCAGCACGGGACCAGGGTTGGGCTACACCTTC. Protein: CASTGPGLGYTF.